The 21 T cell receptor beta chains below all came from one sample that was sequenced in a study of response to subunit inactivated influenza vaccine. TCRdb analysed the RT-PCR reads with MiXCR anew, one entry per CDR3 protein. The table has around 170,000 distinct CDR3 sequences, about 10% seen once. This sample comprised CD8+ T cells sorted from PBMCs, obtained about 23 months after vaccination. These receptors all stem from a man between 45 and 75 years old who received an inactivated influenza vaccine.

The chain couples TRBV6-1 to TRBJ2-7; 10 positions agree with TRBD2. Trimming removed 5 bases from V and 5 bases from J; junction bases left unmatched: 15. Germline V gene data show CDR1 as MNHNS and CDR2 as SASEGT. The CDR3 spans 17 residues. DNA for the CDR3: TGTGCCAGCAGTCTTGGGACTAGCGAATGGTCGGTAAACGAGCAGTACTTC. The encoded protein is CASSLGTSEWSVNEQYF.

The rearrangement links TRBV7-8 to TRBJ2-7; 11 bases line up with TRBD1. The CDR3 spans 14 residues. V shed 5 bases and J 5 bases; nucleotides not matched to a gene: 5. CDR1 and CDR2 from the germline V gene are SGHVS and FQNEAQ. CDR3 protein: CASSDPGQGDEQYF. The CDR3 DNA is TGTGCCAGCAGCGACCCGGGACAGGGGGACGAGCAGTACTTC.

The chain links TRBV25-1 to TRBJ2-1; D call uncertain. Germline V lookup: CDR1 MGHDK, CDR2 SYGVNS. V was cut by 9 bases and J by 1 base, with 10 bases left in between. The CDR3 totals 13 residues. The DNA of the CDR3 is TGTGCCAGTGCACTGGATTCCTACAATGAGCAGTTCTTC. Translating it yields CASALDSYNEQFF.

In its sample, this clonotype was seen many times. This chain uses TRBV12-3 or TRBV12-4 with TRBJ2-2; D is undetermined. This CDR3 region has 12 residues. The V end was cut by 9 bases, the J end by 7 bases, with 12 bases between. The CDR3: CASLRWGGELFF. The CDR3 DNA sequence: TGTGCCAGTCTTAGGTGGGGCGGGGAGCTGTTTTTT.

The rearrangement links TRBV4-1 to TRBJ2-7, with TRBD1 matching 8 bases. Germline-derived CDR1 and CDR2 are MGHRA and YSYEKL. The CDR3 length is 16 residues. With 3 bases clipped from V and 2 bases from J, the junction kept 9 bases outside the gene matches. The CDR3 reads CASSHQTGASTYEQYF. The CDR3 DNA sequence: TGCGCCAGCAGCCACCAGACAGGGGCCTCAACCTACGAGCAGTACTTC.

In its sample, this clonotype was seen a few times. V and J are TRBV5-1 and TRBJ1-2, with D tentatively TRBD1 (5 bases). Germline CDR1 reads SGHRS; CDR2 reads YFSETQ. The CDR3 runs to 16 residues. Trimming stripped 0 bases from V and 4 bases from J, with 16 bases between. CDR3 amino acids: CASSLEGAALTYGYTF. The CDR3 bases are TGCGCCAGCAGCTTGGAAGGGGCGGCCCTAACCTATGGCTACACCTTC.

The rearrangement uses TRBV6-6 and TRBJ2-7; TRBD1 aligns across 8 bases. The CDR3 covers 12 residues. Trimming took 6 bases from V and 3 from J; bases not matched to a gene: 1. Germline V CDR1 and CDR2: MNHNY, SVGAGI (reference sequence). In DNA, the CDR3 is TGTGCCAGCAGGGACAGGGACTACGAGCAGTACTTC. Its translation: CASRDRDYEQYF.

In its sample, this clonotype was seen a few times. The chain combines TRBV12-3 or TRBV12-4 with TRBJ2-7; 7 bases line up with TRBD1. V shed 5 bases, J shed 7 bases, and the junction held 14 bases outside the gene matches. This CDR3 has 15 amino acids. The CDR3 coding sequence is TGTGCCAGCAGTGGACTGACAGGGATATTGGGGGAGCAGTACTTC. This codes for CASSGLTGILGEQYF.

This chain joins TRBV12-3 or TRBV12-4 and TRBJ2-1; 11 bases align to TRBD2. Unmatched junction bases numbered 3, after V lost 1 base and J lost 4 bases. The CDR3 has 16 amino acids. CDR3 sequence reads: CASSLDGTSGYNEQFF. DNA for the CDR3: TGTGCCAGCAGTTTAGATGGGACTAGCGGTTACAATGAGCAGTTCTTC.

The rearrangement joins TRBV12-3 or TRBV12-4 to TRBJ2-7; D uncertain. Trimming cost V 6 bases and J 1 base, with 10 bases left between them. The CDR3 is 13 residues long. Here the CDR3 reads CASSPTWSYEQYF. The CDR3 nucleotides are TGTGCCAGCAGCCCCACATGGTCCTACGAGCAGTACTTC.

This clonotype was recorded a few times. The genes are TRBV9 and TRBJ2-3; D unresolved. CDR1 and CDR2 (germline): SGDLS, YYNGEE. Deletions cut 3 bases from V and 2 bases from J, with 13 bases between. This CDR3 is 15 amino acids long. The CDR3 nucleotides read TGTGCCAGCAGCGCATCCGGGCCGACCACAGATACGCAGTATTTT. Its protein product is CASSASGPTTDTQYF.

The chain has TRBV3-1 and TRBJ2-3; the D gene is possibly TRBD2 (6 bases). CDR1 is LGHDT and CDR2 is YNNKEL in the germline V gene (reference sequence). The CDR3 contains 17 residues. Trimming shortened V by 2 bases and J by 0 bases, and 15 bases separated the two germline ends. The CDR3 nucleotides read TGTGCCAGCAGCCAACCAGGGACTTCCTTTAGCACAGATACGCAGTATTTT. This encodes CASSQPGTSFSTDTQYF.

This clonotype was detected ten times or more. This chain joins TRBV28 and TRBJ2-3; TRBD2 aligns across 7 bases. Trimming removed 2 bases from V and 4 bases from J; junction bases left unmatched: 6. CDR3 size: 15 residues. Germline loops: CDR1 MDHEN, CDR2 SYDVKM. CDR3 region: CASSLLTSESDTQYF. The CDR3 DNA reads as TGTGCCAGCAGTTTACTAACTAGCGAATCAGATACGCAGTATTTT.

Only a few counts were recorded for this clonotype. The chain links TRBV7-3 to TRBJ2-1; D assignment may be TRBD1 or TRBD2 (5 bases each). This CDR3 region has 13 residues. Germline V gene lookup returns CDR1 SGHTA and CDR2 FQGTGA. The V and J ends lost 0 bases and 10 bases respectively, with 10 bases between them. The CDR3 loop is CASSLTPGPEQFF. DNA of the CDR3: TGTGCCAGCAGCTTAACCCCGGGACCAGAGCAGTTCTTC.

This clonotype came up a few times. J is TRBJ2-1 and V is TRBV7-2, with TRBD2 matching 11 bases. V gave up 5 bases and J gave up 0 bases; unmatched junction bases: 6. CDR3 size: 17 residues. CDR1 SGHTA and CDR2 FQGNSA come from the germline V gene. The CDR3 region is CASSRTLAGVSYNEQFF. CDR3 DNA sequence: TGTGCCAGCAGCCGAACACTAGCGGGAGTCTCCTACAATGAGCAGTTCTTC.

This sequence joins TRBV24-1 and TRBJ2-5; TRBD2 agrees at 9 bases. The junction had 6 bases not matched to a gene; V was cut back by 3 bases and J by 2 bases. The CDR3 is 16 amino acids. The germline V gene has CDR1 KGHDR and CDR2 SFDVKD. CDR3 in amino acids: CATSDPWREGQETQYF. Here the CDR3 DNA reads TGTGCCACCAGTGATCCTTGGCGGGAGGGTCAAGAGACCCAGTACTTC.

This clonotype has more than one count but fewer than ten. The chain links TRBV6-2 or TRBV6-3 to TRBJ2-7; the D is unclear. The V end was cut by 1 base, the J end by 4 bases, with 8 bases between. Germline CDR1 and CDR2: MNHEY and SVGEGT. This CDR3 comprises 13 residues. CDR3 bases: TGTGCCAGCAGTTACTTGGACGGGTACGAGCAGTACTTC. Translated: CASSYLDGYEQYF.

J is TRBJ2-7 and V is TRBV28, with 7 positions matching TRBD1. Trimming at V came to 4 bases and at J to 6 bases, leaving 9 bases not matched to a gene. The germline V gene has CDR1 MDHEN and CDR2 SYDVKM. The CDR3 totals 14 residues. The CDR3 protein is CASSSRTGTGEQYF. CDR3 in DNA: TGTGCCAGCAGTTCCCGGACAGGCACGGGCGAGCAGTACTTC. Variable domain in full (rest from reference TRBV28 and TRBJ2-7): DVKVTQSSRYLVKRTGEKVFLECVQDMDHENMFWYRQDPGLGLRLIYFSYDVKMKEKGDIPEGYSVSREKKERFSLILESASTNQTSMYLCASSSRTGTGEQYFGPGTRLTVT.

This chain connects TRBV5-6 to TRBJ2-7; TRBD1 aligns across 7 bases. CDR3 length equals 15 residues. V trimming: 4 bases; J trimming: 2 bases; junction bases outside the gene matches: 9. Germline V lookup: CDR1 SGHDT, CDR2 YYEEEE. This CDR3 is CASSPVTQGAYEQYF. The DNA for the CDR3 is TGTGCCAGCAGCCCGGTGACCCAGGGGGCCTACGAGCAGTACTTC.

This clonotype was detected a few times. CDR3 protein: CSVRLAEPHSYEQYF. The CDR3 region has the DNA TGCAGCGTTCGACTAGCGGAACCCCACTCCTACGAGCAGTACTTC. V and J are TRBV29-1 and TRBJ2-7, with 9 bases aligning to TRBD2. The CDR3 totals 15 residues. The V segment lost 5 bases and the J segment 0 bases; nucleotides outside the gene matches: 8. Germline assignment: CDR1 SQVTM and CDR2 ANQGSEA.

V usage is TRBV11-2 and J usage is TRBJ2-5, with D perhaps being TRBD1 or TRBD2 (5 bases each). Trimming took 4 bases from V and 3 from J, leaving 15 bases between them. Looked up from germline, CDR1 is SGHAT and CDR2 is FQNNGV. This CDR3 has 15 residues. The CDR3 region has the DNA TGTGCCAGCAGCTCTGTACCGGGGCCAAAAGAGACCCAGTACTTC. Translated: CASSSVPGPKETQYF. The whole variable domain, filled in from reference TRBV11-2 and TRBJ2-5, reads EAGVAQSPRYKIIEKRQSVAFWCNPISGHATLYWYQQILGQGPKLLIQFQNNGVVDDSQLPKDRFSAERLKGVDSTLKIQPAKLEDSAVYLCASSSVPGPKETQYFGPGTRLLVL.